The 28 T cell receptor beta chains below all came from one sample that was sequenced in a study of technical replicates of blood from a few donors. Sequencing was performed with immunoSEQ multiplex PCR; in TCRdb, only in-frame clones are kept and a portion is missing. Of 78,000 or so clones detected, roughly 91% appear once; the ten largest clones hold under 0.45%. What was sequenced was T cells isolated from PBMCs. Source of these receptors: a human donor in good health. Some clones in this sample may be carry-over from other donors' samples.

This rearrangement joins TRBV6-1 to TRBJ2-5, with no clear D. The CDR3 has 10 residues. The germline V and J ends were trimmed by 8 bases and 5 bases, with 6 bases remaining between them. The germline gives CDR1 MNHNS, CDR2 SASEGT. CDR3 nucleotides: TGTGCCAGCTCCGTGGAGACCCAGTACTTC. It translates to CASSVETQYF.

The chain joins TRBV19 to TRBJ1-2, with D uncertain. The CDR3 length is 13 residues. The germline V and J ends were trimmed by 5 bases and 4 bases, with 11 bases remaining between them. The germline gives CDR1 LNHDA, CDR2 SQIVND (reference sequence). The CDR3 loop is CASSSTTFYGYTF. CDR3 DNA sequence: TGTGCCAGTAGTTCTACCACGTTCTATGGCTACACCTTC.

The V call is TRBV19, the J call TRBJ1-2; D uncertain. V was pared by 0 bases and J by 2 bases, with 10 bases between. The CDR3 runs to 15 residues. Germline V gene data show CDR1 as LNHDA and CDR2 as SQIVND (reference sequence). The DNA of the CDR3 is TGTGCCAGTAGTATAGATGGGAGAAGGAACTATGGCTACACCTTC. As protein: CASSIDGRRNYGYTF.

As concerns this clone: One junction end disagrees with the germline gene, perhaps due to a read error. The chain is built from TRBV5-1 and TRBJ1-2, with unresolved D. The CDR3 is 14 amino acids. Germline values: CDR1 SGHRS, CDR2 YFSETQ. Written as DNA, the CDR3 is TGCGCCAGCACCTTGTCATCCCCGGACTATGGCTACACCTTC. Translation gives CASTLSSPDYGYTF.

This clone was counted between two and nine times. V and J are TRBV7-2 and TRBJ1-1; D is possibly TRBD1 (6 bases). The CDR3 loop spans 13 amino acids. V was shortened by 1 base and J by 10 bases, with 13 bases between the two germline ends. Per germline, CDR1 SGHTA and CDR2 FQGNSA. CDR3 protein: CASSLVGGGGAFF. The CDR3 nucleotides are TGTGCCAGCAGCTTAGTGGGGGGAGGGGGAGCTTTCTTT. Using reference TRBV7-2 and TRBJ1-1 for the parts outside the CDR3, the full variable domain is GAGVSQSPSNKVTEKGKDVELRCDPISGHTALYWYRQSLGQGLEFLIYFQGNSAPDKSGLPSDRFSAERTGGSVSTLTIQRTQQEDSAVYLCASSLVGGGGAFFGQGTRLTVV.

The chain carries TRBV12-1 and TRBJ2-7; the table names TRBD2, a call not compared with the DNA. TRBV12-1 is deemed a pseudogene. The CDR3 extends over 16 amino acids. This CDR3 is CASSWPTSGALYEQYF. CDR3 bases: TGTGCCAGCAGCTGGCCGACTAGCGGGGCCCTATACGAGCAGTACTTC.

This clone was seen a single time. The rearrangement uses TRBV5-1 and TRBJ1-1, with D possibly matching TRBD1 (6 bases). Trimming removed 1 base from V and 1 base from J, with 8 bases in between. The germline CDR1 and CDR2 sequences are SGHRS and YFSETQ. CDR3 length: 14 residues. This CDR3 reads CASSLQGTNTEAFF. CDR3 bases: TGCGCCAGCAGCTTGCAGGGGACGAACACTGAAGCTTTCTTT.

A note on this clone: Sequence at one end of the junction differs from germline and may be a read error. The chain links TRBV11-1 to TRBJ2-7; D may be TRBD2 (6 bases). There are 16 residues in the CDR3. From germline, CDR1 is SGHAT and CDR2 FQDESV (reference sequence). DNA of the CDR3: TGTGCCAGCAGTTTAGGCCTACGAGGGAGGTCCTACGAGCAGTACTTC. Translating gives CASSLGLRGRSYEQYF.

The chain recombines TRBV7-8 with TRBJ2-7, with no clear D. The germline V and J ends were trimmed by 2 bases and 5 bases, with 19 bases remaining between them. The CDR3 sequence is 16 residues long. The germline CDR1 and CDR2 sequences are SGHVS and FQNEAQ. The CDR3 region has the DNA TGTGCCAGCAGCTTATCCCCCCGCTACCGAACCAACGAGCAGTACTTC. Protein sequence: CASSLSPRYRTNEQYF.

In this sample, this clone turned up once. The chain uses TRBV30 and TRBJ1-1; D unresolved. V was cut by 0 bases and J by 2 bases, with 13 bases left in between. CDR1 and CDR2 (germline): GTSNPN, SVGIG (reference sequence). The CDR3 runs 15 residues. The CDR3 DNA reads TGTGCCTGGAGTGTTGAGTGGGCCACAAACACTGAAGCTTTCTTT. This codes for CAWSVEWATNTEAFF.

This chain joins TRBV27 and TRBJ2-7, with 9 positions matching TRBD2. Germline lookup yields CDR1 MNHEY and CDR2 SMNVEV (reference sequence). After removal of 4 bases from V and 0 bases from J, the junction contained 7 bases not matched to a gene. This CDR3 contains 16 residues. CDR3 in DNA: TGTGCCAGCAGTTCTCATAGCGGGGGTTTCTCCTACGAGCAGTACTTC. It yields the protein CASSSHSGGFSYEQYF.

The chain carries TRBV28 and TRBJ1-4; D is possibly TRBD1 (6 bases). V was shortened by 8 bases and J by 5 bases, with 12 bases between the two germline ends. The CDR3 is made up of 13 amino acids. Germline CDR1 is MDHEN and CDR2 is SYDVKM. CDR3 DNA: TGTGCCAGCCACAGGGCGGAGAATGAAAAACTGTTTTTT. As protein: CASHRAENEKLFF.

This chain uses TRBV6-1 with TRBJ2-7; 7 nucleotides agree with TRBD1. Germline V gives CDR1 MNHNS, CDR2 SASEGT. The CDR3 loop spans 13 amino acids. The J segment lost 3 bases and the V segment lost 5 bases, leaving 4 bases of the junction unmatched. The CDR3 protein is CASSSGQNYEQYF. CDR3 DNA: TGTGCCAGCAGTTCGGGACAGAACTACGAGCAGTACTTC.

The rearrangement joins TRBV7-3 to TRBJ2-5; maybe TRBD2 (7 bases). The CDR3 loop spans 13 amino acids. V lost 5 bases to trimming and J lost 10 bases, with 17 bases between them. The germline gives CDR1 SGHTA, CDR2 FQGTGA. For the CDR3, the DNA is TGTGCCAGCAGCGCATATCCAGGGGAGGGCCAGTACTTC. It encodes CASSAYPGEGQYF.

The V and J genes are TRBV6-5 and TRBJ1-1, with a weak D call TRBD1 (5 bases). CDR1 is MNHEY and CDR2 is SVGAGI in the germline V gene. This CDR3 comprises 14 residues. Trimming left V 8 bases short and J 1 base short, with 14 bases between. The CDR3 spells CASQGEDWNTEAFF. Here the CDR3 DNA reads TGTGCCAGCCAAGGGGAAGACTGGAACACTGAAGCTTTCTTT.

The chain employs TRBV28 and TRBJ2-4, with D perhaps matching TRBD1 (7 bases). Trimming stripped 5 bases from V and 7 bases from J, with 21 bases between. CDR1 and CDR2 from the germline V gene are MDHEN and SYDVKM. This CDR3 has 16 amino acids. The CDR3 region has the DNA TGTGCCAGCAGTGCCGAAGCGGCAGGGGGGAGGAACATTCAGTACTTC. This sequence encodes CASSAEAAGGRNIQYF. The full variable domain, completed using reference TRBV28 and TRBJ2-4, is DVKVTQSSRYLVKRTGEKVFLECVQDMDHENMFWYRQDPGLGLRLIYFSYDVKMKEKGDIPEGYSVSREKKERFSLILESASTNQTSMYLCASSAEAAGGRNIQYFGAGTRLSVL.

The chain couples TRBV6-4 to TRBJ1-2; D perhaps matches TRBD1 (5 bases). Germline V lookup: CDR1 MRHNA, CDR2 SNTAGT. This CDR3 contains 12 residues. The V gene lost 7 bases and the J gene lost 4 bases, with 10 bases spanning the gap. The DNA for the CDR3 is TGTGCCAGCACGGGGGGGAGCTATGGCTACACCTTC. Translation gives CASTGGSYGYTF.

CDR3 residues: CASSLWQDSPLHF. The DNA for the CDR3 is TGTGCCAGCAGTTTATGGCAAGATTCACCCCTCCACTTT. The chain combines TRBV27 with TRBJ1-6, with D unclear. Trimming took 1 base from V and 8 from J, leaving 6 bases between them. This CDR3 is 13 amino acids long. The germline CDR1 and CDR2 sequences are MNHEY and SMNVEV (reference sequence).

The gene calls are TRBV6-6 and TRBJ2-1, with D uncertain. The germline gives CDR1 MNHNY, CDR2 SVGAGI (reference sequence). V was clipped by 2 bases and J by 2 bases, with 13 bases between them. This CDR3 region has 16 residues. The CDR3 DNA reads TGTGCCAGCAGTTACGGTGTGGGCATAACCTACAATGAGCAGTTCTTC. The encoded protein is CASSYGVGITYNEQFF.

The chain has TRBV5-1 and TRBJ2-3; 12 positions match TRBD1. Germline CDR1 SGHRS, CDR2 YFSETQ. CDR3 length equals 19 residues. The ends lost 4 bases at V and 7 bases at J; junction bases unmatched: 19. The CDR3 sequence is CASSHGIAGTGGGGNTQYF. Here the CDR3 DNA reads TGCGCCAGCAGCCACGGGATCGCTGGGACAGGGGGCGGTGGCAATACGCAGTATTTT.

This chain uses TRBV7-9 with TRBJ2-7; no clear D gene. CDR1 is SEHNR and CDR2 is FQNEAQ in the germline V gene (reference sequence). V was shortened by 3 bases and J by 6 bases, with 12 bases between the two germline ends. The CDR3 length is 13 residues. CDR3 coding DNA: TGTGCCAGCAGCTTGGCTCCCTCCCTCGAGCAGTACTTC. Encoded protein: CASSLAPSLEQYF. Combining the CDR3 with reference TRBV7-9 and TRBJ2-7 gives the whole variable domain DTGVSQNPRHKITKRGQNVTFRCDPISEHNRLYWYRQTLGQGPEFLTYFQNEAQLEKSRLLSDRFSAERPKGSFSTLEIQRTEQGDSAMYLCASSLAPSLEQYFGPGTRLTVT.

This clone came up a few times. This chain links TRBV4-2 with TRBJ1-5, with D possibly matching TRBD1 (5 bases). There are 16 residues in the CDR3. Germline V gives CDR1 LGHNA, CDR2 YNFKEQ. The V end was cut by 1 base, the J end by 0 bases, with 10 bases between. CDR3 loop: CASSQVWGDSNQPQHF. The CDR3 nucleotides read TGTGCCAGCAGCCAAGTCTGGGGGGATAGCAATCAGCCCCAGCATTTT.

This clone appeared a single time. The chain employs TRBV5-5 and TRBJ1-2; D call uncertain. The germline gives CDR1 SGHKS, CDR2 YYEKEE (reference sequence). The germline V and J ends were trimmed by 0 bases and 5 bases, with 14 bases remaining between them. This CDR3 contains 15 residues. CDR3 nucleotide sequence: TGTGCCAGCAGCTTGGATCCAGCGACCATTTATGGCTACACCTTC. Its protein is CASSLDPATIYGYTF. The full variable domain, in which reference TRBV5-5 and TRBJ1-2 provide the parts outside the CDR3, is DAGVTQSPTHLIKTRGQQVTLRCSPISGHKSVSWYQQVLGQGPQFIFQYYEKEERGRGNFPDRFSARQFPNYSSELNVNALLLGDSALYLCASSLDPATIYGYTFGSGTRLTVV.

This clone was observed a few times. CDR3 amino acids: CASSIARRGGTEAFF. DNA for the CDR3: TGTGCCAGTAGTATAGCCCGCAGGGGAGGGACTGAAGCTTTCTTT. This rearrangement joins TRBV19 to TRBJ1-1, with TRBD1 as a possible D gene (6 bases). V dropped 1 base and J dropped 5 bases, with 14 bases sitting between them. Germline V gene lookup returns CDR1 LNHDA and CDR2 SQIVND (reference sequence). The length of the CDR3 is 15 residues.

The chain links TRBV21-1 to TRBJ1-5; the table gives TRBD1 as D, unverified against the DNA. TRBV21-1 is listed as a pseudogene. CDR3 length equals 15 residues. The CDR3 coding sequence is TGTGCCAGCAAACAAGGACAGGTTAGCAATCAGCCCCAGCATTTT. Translating it yields CASKQGQVSNQPQHF.

Points on this clone: At the DNA level, this CDR3 is encoded by other sequences in the same sample as well. The V and J genes are TRBV19 and TRBJ1-5; perhaps TRBD1 as D (6 bases). Trimming removed 6 bases at V and 3 bases at J, with 15 bases between. CDR3 size: 15 residues. Germline V lookup: CDR1 LNHDA, CDR2 SQIVND (reference sequence). The CDR3 spells CASSATGGSNQPQHF. The CDR3 DNA reads as TGTGCCAGTAGCGCGACAGGCGGCTCCAATCAGCCCCAGCATTTT.

V and J are TRBV7-6 and TRBJ2-3, with unresolved D. Germline V CDR1 and CDR2: SGHVS, FNYEAQ. V lost 3 bases and J 0 bases, leaving 4 bases between the germline ends. The CDR3 is 13 amino acids. The CDR3: CASSFVSTDTQYF. The DNA of the CDR3 is TGTGCCAGCAGCTTCGTAAGCACAGATACGCAGTATTTT.

The genes are TRBV10-3 and TRBJ2-3; 8 bases align to TRBD2. Germline V CDR1 and CDR2: ENHRY, SYGVKD. V trimming: 2 bases; J trimming: 2 bases; junction bases outside the gene matches: 9. This CDR3 contains 17 residues. CDR3 coding DNA: TGTGCCATCAGTGAGGGCGGGGGGTCCCCCCTCACAGATACGCAGTATTTT. Protein product: CAISEGGGSPLTDTQYF.